These 9 T cell receptor beta chains share one sample of origin, sequenced in a study of control samples from healthy donors and cancer patients (dated by TCRdb to about 2020). The library was obtained by the immunoSEQ multiplex PCR assay. Here the immuneACCESS table is served through TCRdb, limited to in-frame sequences with V and J called. Missing clones are a known gap in these copies; in checked studies unresolved V genes cover under half, and the rest lacks a known reason. The sample table contains 75,000 to 95,000 clones; only one count was recorded for about four fifths of them. 30% to 40% of the sample belongs to the ten largest clones. The sample consisted of PBMCs. These TCRs come from a man aged 70 or older with lung cancer.

The rearrangement joins TRBV23-1 to TRBJ1-1, with a tentative D call TRBD1 (6 bases). TRBV23-1 is noted as an ORF with a role that remains uncertain. The CDR3 sequence is 13 residues long. Trimming removed 4 bases from V and 11 bases from J, with 17 bases in between. The CDR3 coding sequence is TGCGCCAGCAGTCCGCCCTCCGGAGGGGGGGCTTTCTTT. The encoded protein is CASSPPSGGGAFF.

This chain links TRBV7-2 with TRBJ1-2, with TRBD1 identical over 9 bases. The germline gives CDR1 SGHTA, CDR2 FQGNSA. The CDR3 extends over 15 amino acids. The V segment lost 6 bases and the J segment 6 bases; nucleotides outside the gene matches: 11. CDR3: CASRTDRGGFDGYTF. Here the CDR3 DNA reads TGTGCCAGCAGAACGGACAGGGGAGGCTTCGATGGCTACACCTTC.

The rearrangement uses TRBV4-1 and TRBJ2-7; D is possibly TRBD2 (5 bases). The ends were cut back, 2 bases at V and 2 bases at J, with 13 bases in the middle. CDR3 length: 15 residues. Germline-derived CDR1 and CDR2 are MGHRA and YSYEKL. The CDR3 sequence: CASSQTLALTYEQYF. The CDR3 DNA is TGCGCCAGCAGCCAAACGCTAGCCCTTACCTACGAGCAGTACTTC.

The table lists this clone with a few counts. The chain carries TRBV3-1 (or the pseudogene TRBV3-2) and TRBJ2-2; D is uncertain. V lost 1 base, J lost 1 base, and 7 bases lay in between. This CDR3 spans 15 amino acids. From germline, CDR1 is LGHDT and CDR2 YNNKEL (reference sequence). In DNA form, the CDR3 reads TGTGCCAGCAGCCAAGGCATCTTGAACACCGGGGAGCTGTTTTTT. Translation: CASSQGILNTGELFF.

The chain employs TRBV4-2 and TRBJ1-3; TRBD1 aligns across 9 bases. The CDR3 length is 18 residues. V shed 0 bases and J 7 bases; nucleotides not matched to a gene: 13. Germline loops: CDR1 LGHNA, CDR2 YNFKEQ. CDR3 region: CASSQDLPAQGARNTIYF. CDR3 bases: TGTGCCAGCAGCCAAGATCTGCCGGCACAGGGGGCGCGGAACACCATATATTTT.

The CDR3 spells CSASKPTGEFF. Written as DNA, the CDR3 is TGCAGTGCTTCGAAACCGACAGGCGAGTTCTTC. V is TRBV20-1 and J is TRBJ2-1; D is possibly TRBD1 (6 bases). There are 11 residues in the CDR3. The germline V and J ends were trimmed by 5 bases and 14 bases, with 16 bases remaining between them. Germline loops: CDR1 DFQATT, CDR2 SNEGSKA (reference sequence).

This chain links TRBV29-1 with TRBJ1-6; tentatively, D is TRBD1 (5 bases). Germline V gene lookup returns CDR1 SQVTM and CDR2 ANQGSEA. The CDR3 is 14 residues long. Trimming removed 4 bases at V and 4 bases at J, with 11 bases between. The CDR3 loop reads CSVAQTAYNSPLHF. The CDR3 region has the DNA TGCAGCGTTGCCCAGACAGCGTATAATTCACCCCTCCACTTT.

The chain recombines TRBV6-2 or TRBV6-3 with TRBJ2-5, with D tentatively TRBD2 (6 bases). CDR1 is MNHEY, CDR2 SVGEGT, per germline. V shed 6 bases and J shed 5 bases, with 22 bases lying between them. This CDR3 has 16 residues. The CDR3 sequence: CASSPSKRGNLETQYF. The CDR3 DNA sequence: TGTGCCAGCAGCCCCTCGAAACGGGGGAATCTCGAGACCCAGTACTTC.

This rearrangement joins TRBV19 to TRBJ1-5, with TRBD1 as a possible D gene (6 bases). This CDR3 is built from 14 residues. V lost 10 bases and J lost 0, with 13 bases in between. Germline V lookup: CDR1 LNHDA, CDR2 SQIVND (reference sequence). This CDR3 is CATSGQYSNQPQHF. As DNA, the CDR3 is TGTGCCACCAGTGGACAGTATAGCAATCAGCCCCAGCATTTT.